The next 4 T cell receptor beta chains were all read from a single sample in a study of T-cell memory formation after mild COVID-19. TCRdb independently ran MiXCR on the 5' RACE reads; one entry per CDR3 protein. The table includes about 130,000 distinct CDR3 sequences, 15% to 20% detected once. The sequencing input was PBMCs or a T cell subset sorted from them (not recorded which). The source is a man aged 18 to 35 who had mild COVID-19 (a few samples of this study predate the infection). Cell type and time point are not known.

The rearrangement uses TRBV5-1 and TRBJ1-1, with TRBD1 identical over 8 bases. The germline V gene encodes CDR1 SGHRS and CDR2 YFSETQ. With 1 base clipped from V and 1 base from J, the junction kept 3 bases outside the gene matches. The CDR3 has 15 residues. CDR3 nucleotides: TGCGCCAGCAGCTTGTTAGGACAGGGGAACACTGAAGCTTTCTTT. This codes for CASSLLGQGNTEAFF.

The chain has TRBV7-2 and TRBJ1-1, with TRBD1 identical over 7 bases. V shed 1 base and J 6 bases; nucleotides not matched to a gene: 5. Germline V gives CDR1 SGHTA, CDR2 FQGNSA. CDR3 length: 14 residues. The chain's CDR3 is CASSLVGQGAEAFF. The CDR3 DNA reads TGTGCCAGCAGCTTAGTGGGCCAGGGGGCTGAAGCTTTCTTT.

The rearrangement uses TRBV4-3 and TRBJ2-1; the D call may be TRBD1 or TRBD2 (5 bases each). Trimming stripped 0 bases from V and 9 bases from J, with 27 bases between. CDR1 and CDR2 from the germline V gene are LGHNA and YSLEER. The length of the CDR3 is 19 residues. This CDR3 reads CASSQEVPRIRASGGEQFF. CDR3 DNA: TGCGCCAGCAGCCAAGAGGTACCTCGAATTAGGGCTTCTGGGGGTGAGCAGTTCTTC.

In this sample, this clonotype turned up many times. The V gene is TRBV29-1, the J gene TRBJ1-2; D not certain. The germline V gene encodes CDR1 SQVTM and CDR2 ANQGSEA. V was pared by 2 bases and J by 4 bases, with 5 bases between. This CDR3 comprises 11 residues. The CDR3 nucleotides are TGCAGCGTTGAACTAGGCTATGGCTACACCTTC. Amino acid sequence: CSVELGYGYTF. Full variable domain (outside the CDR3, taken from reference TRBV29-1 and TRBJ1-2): SAVISQKPSRDICQRGTSLTIQCQVDSQVTMMFWYRQQPGQSLTLIATANQGSEATYESGFVIDKFPISRPNLTFSTLTVSNMSPEDSSIYLCSVELGYGYTFGSGTRLTVV.